Following are 11 T cell receptor beta chains from one sample sequenced in a study of graft-versus-host responses after intestinal transplantation. Only in-frame clones appear in the TCRdb table, and some are missing; sequencing was by immunoSEQ multiplex PCR. The sample yields tens of thousands of clones, less than 95% seen once. What these receptors recognize is not known. The sample in question was unstimulated CD4+ T cells sorted from spleen or lymph node cells, obtained before transplant. All receptors derive from a human donor who was the organ donor for an intestinal transplant.

The V gene is TRBV5-5, the J gene TRBJ2-5, with 8 bases lining up with TRBD1. Near its end, the DNA agrees better with TRBJ2-7, so the J call may be wrong. Germline CDR1 and CDR2: SGHKS and YYEKEE (reference sequence). The CDR3 runs to 13 residues. The CDR3 spells CASNRGVPYEQYF. The CDR3 coding sequence is TGTGCCAGCAACAGGGGGGTCCCCTACGAGCAGTACTTC.

The chain recombines TRBV7-9 with TRBJ2-3; 11 positions match TRBD1. CDR3 length: 16 residues. Germline lookup yields CDR1 SEHNR and CDR2 FQNEAQ (reference sequence). V trimming: 6 bases; J trimming: 4 bases; junction bases outside the gene matches: 9. The CDR3, as DNA: TGTGCCAGCAGAGTAGGGTGGACAGGGGGCTCAGATACGCAGTATTTT. Translated, it gives CASRVGWTGGSDTQYF.

V usage is TRBV6-6 and J usage is TRBJ2-2; TRBD1 is a possible D gene (6 bases). This CDR3 is 16 amino acids long. In germline, CDR1 is MNHNY, CDR2 SVGAGI (reference sequence). V was trimmed by 0 bases and J by 1 base, leaving 9 bases between them. CDR3 amino acids: CASSYSVRGNTGELFF. For the CDR3, the DNA is TGTGCCAGCAGTTACTCGGTCAGGGGGAACACCGGGGAGCTGTTTTTT.

The V and J genes are TRBV19 and TRBJ1-2, with 9 bases fitting TRBD1. The V and J ends lost 9 bases and 8 bases, in that order; junction bases with no gene match: 16. This CDR3 region has 15 residues. Germline CDR1 is LNHDA and CDR2 is SQIVND (reference sequence). The CDR3 sequence is CASHLSGTGSLGYTF. In nucleotides, the CDR3 is TGTGCCAGCCACCTTTCCGGGACAGGGAGCCTAGGCTACACCTTC. The complete variable domain, with remaining parts taken from reference TRBV19 and TRBJ1-2, reads DGGITQSPKYLFRKEGQNVTLSCEQNLNHDAMYWYRQDPGQGLRLIYYSQIVNDFQKGDIAEGYSVSREKKESFPLTVTSAQKNPTAFYLCASHLSGTGSLGYTFGSGTRLTVV.

This clone has a single count. This rearrangement joins TRBV5-8 to TRBJ1-1, with 10 positions matching TRBD1. The CDR3 contains 19 residues. The J segment lost 6 bases and the V segment lost 4 bases, leaving 21 bases of the junction unmatched. Germline lookup yields CDR1 SGHTS and CDR2 YDEGEE. The CDR3 reads CASSQEAGQGPSGVAEAFF. CDR3 DNA: TGTGCCAGCAGCCAAGAGGCGGGACAGGGGCCCTCCGGGGTAGCTGAAGCTTTCTTT.

The V call is TRBV18, the J call TRBJ2-7; 8 bases are a match to TRBD2. Germline V gene data show CDR1 as KGHSH and CDR2 as LQKENI. This CDR3 is built from 16 residues. The J segment lost 1 base and the V segment lost 3 bases, leaving 8 bases of the junction unmatched. This CDR3 reads CASSPPGGAKSYEQYF. The DNA for the CDR3 is TGTGCCAGCTCACCGCCGGGAGGGGCCAAATCCTACGAGCAGTACTTC. Using reference TRBV18 and TRBJ2-7 for the parts outside the CDR3, the full variable domain is NAGVMQNPRHLVRRRGQEARLRCSPMKGHSHVYWYRQLPEEGLKFMVYLQKENIIDESGMPKERFSAEFPKEGPSILRIQQVVRGDSAAYFCASSPPGGAKSYEQYFGPGTRLTVT.

The chain uses TRBV7-8 and TRBJ1-5; D remains unclear. V was pared by 2 bases and J by 3 bases, with 11 bases between. CDR1 and CDR2 (germline): SGHVS, FQNEAQ. The CDR3 runs to 15 residues. The CDR3 sequence: CASSLRQRDNQPQHF. The CDR3 DNA reads TGTGCCAGCAGCTTAAGGCAGAGAGACAATCAGCCCCAGCATTTT.

This chain links TRBV20-1 with TRBJ2-7; D uncertain. V was pared by 5 bases and J by 10 bases, with 12 bases between. The CDR3 has 10 amino acids. Looked up from germline, CDR1 is DFQATT and CDR2 is SNEGSKA (reference sequence). The CDR3 DNA reads TGCAGTGCTGAATGGCCCCTCCAGTACTTC. Translating gives CSAEWPLQYF.

The V gene is TRBV29-1, the J gene TRBJ2-7; D gene unclear. Per the germline V gene, CDR1 is SQVTM and CDR2 is ANQGSEA. V was cut by 5 bases and J by 4 bases, with 15 bases left in between. The CDR3 totals 13 residues. The CDR3 is CSVIMSNWYEQYF. CDR3 coding DNA: TGCAGCGTTATTATGTCAAATTGGTACGAGCAGTACTTC.

The V gene is TRBV12-5, the J gene TRBJ1-1; D possibly corresponds to TRBD1 (5 bases). The CDR3 extends over 14 amino acids. Trimming took off 6 bases at V and 1 base at J, with 12 bases between the two ends. Germline-derived CDR1 and CDR2 are LGHNT and FRNRAP. CDR3 sequence (DNA): TGTGCTAGTGGGTTCGGGACGGGGAACACTGAAGCTTTCTTT. The encoded protein is CASGFGTGNTEAFF.

The V call is TRBV6-4, the J call TRBJ2-1, with 9 bases matching TRBD2. CDR1 MRHNA and CDR2 SNTAGT come from the germline V gene. The CDR3 totals 16 residues. Trimming at V came to 2 bases and at J to 4 bases, leaving 6 bases not matched to a gene. The CDR3 spells CASSDNERGVYNEQFF. CDR3 bases: TGTGCCAGCAGTGACAATGAGCGGGGGGTATACAATGAGCAGTTCTTC.